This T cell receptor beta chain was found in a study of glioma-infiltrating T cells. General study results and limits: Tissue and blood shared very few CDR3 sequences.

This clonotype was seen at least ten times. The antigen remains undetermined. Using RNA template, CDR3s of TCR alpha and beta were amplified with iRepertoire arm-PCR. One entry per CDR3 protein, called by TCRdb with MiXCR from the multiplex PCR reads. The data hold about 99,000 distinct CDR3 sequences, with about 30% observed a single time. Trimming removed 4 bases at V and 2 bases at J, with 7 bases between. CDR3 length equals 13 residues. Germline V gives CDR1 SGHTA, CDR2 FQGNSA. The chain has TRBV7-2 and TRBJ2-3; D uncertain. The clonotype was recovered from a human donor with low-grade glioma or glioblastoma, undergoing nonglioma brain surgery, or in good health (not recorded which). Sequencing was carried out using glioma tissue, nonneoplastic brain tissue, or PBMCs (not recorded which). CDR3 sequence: CASSSPATDTQYF. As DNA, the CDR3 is TGTGCCAGCAGCTCACCGGCCACAGATACGCAGTATTTT.